This entry is about one T cell receptor beta chain. What it recognizes is unknown. This sample is part of a study of blood T cells in healthy people across ages. The wider study: Using template switching, researchers captured about one barcoded beta molecule for each two T cells. Findings and limits, study-wide: The recorded TCR beta diversity per million T cells decreased in a roughly linear manner with age.

Using a J-beta primer mix together with a sample-barcoded 5' primer, a second PCR was run for roughly 7 to 11 cycles. TCRdb passed the 5' RACE reads through MiXCR, listing each CDR3 protein once. The table lists about 1 million distinct CDR3 sequences, 20% to 25% of them singletons. These data are also associated with another study on T cells of mothers and their children.

This receptor was obtained from a girl aged 2 to 9 in good health. The sample comprised blood.

CDR3 amino acids: CASSFMRDRGETQYF. The CDR3 DNA reads as TGTGCCAGCAGTTTCATGCGGGATCGTGGGGAGACCCAGTACTTC. This chain uses TRBV28 with TRBJ2-5, with a possible D match to TRBD2 (6 bases). Germline V lookup: CDR1 MDHEN, CDR2 SYDVKM. This CDR3 spans 15 amino acids. V dropped 3 bases and J dropped 5 bases, with 16 bases sitting between them.